The clone carrying this TCR beta chain has at least ten counts. Its antigen is undetermined. This record comes from a study of T-cell reconstitution after alpha-beta-depleted transplantation in children. A library of TCRbeta sequences, prepared with unique molecular identifiers, was generated. TCRdb itself ran the PCR reads through MiXCR, one entry per CDR3 protein. The sample holds roughly 300,000 distinct CDR3 sequences, around 10% seen once. Germline CDR1 reads DFQATT; CDR2 reads SNEGSKA (reference sequence). J lost 4 bases, V lost 3 bases, and 9 bases had no gene match. This CDR3 contains 14 residues. Study results and caveats: Some patients' high day-60 TCRbeta diversity was traced to surviving recipient T cells and thymic progenitors. Approximately two months post-transplant, alpha-beta T cells reportedly originated from several hundred expanded graft clones. Counts and diversity of T cells one year after transplant came mostly from newly produced T cells.

This sequence was found in a male patient between 2 and 10 years old who had a stem cell transplant for chronic granulomatous disease, so the T cells may come from the graft donor. The J gene is TRBJ2-7, the V gene TRBV20-1, with TRBD2 identical over 7 bases. This specimen consisted of peripheral blood, obtained 180 days after TCRalphabeta/CD19-depleted stem cell transplant. The CDR3 DNA follows: TGCAGTGCTAGGGGACTACCCCTTGGGTACGAGCAGTACTTC. Its protein product is CSARGLPLGYEQYF.